These T cell receptor beta chains were read from a single sample in a study of human T cells and chemical hapten exposure. One entry per CDR3 protein results from TCRdb running MiXCR on the RACE reads. The data hold roughly 88,000 distinct CDR3 sequences, with 9.6% observed a single time. This specimen was whole blood, taken in connection with sensitization to the hapten diphenylcyclopropenone (DPC). All receptors derive from a middle-aged woman with alopecia areata. Some clones in this sample may be carry-over from other donors' samples. CDR3s include the opening cysteine and the closing phenylalanine or tryptophan. D genes are given only for firm matches. Some rows mark clone size as missing; the rest say once, few, many or name a class of expanded clone.

>TRBV5-4|TRBD1|TRBJ1-1|few
TGTGCCAGCAGCTCGCCGCAGGGGGCAGGGATGAACACTGAAGCTTTCTTT
CASSSPQGAGMNTEAFF
>TRBV6-2/TRBV6-3|NA|TRBJ1-5|NA
TGTGCCAGCAGTTACTCCGCGAACATAGGCAATCAGCCCCAGCATTTT
CASSYSANIGNQPQHF
>TRBV6-6|TRBD2|TRBJ2-7|many
TGTGCCAGTGCGACTAGCGGGGGGGCCTACGAGCAGTACTTC
CASATSGGAYEQYF
>TRBV7-3|NA|TRBJ1-2|many
TGTGCCAGCAGCTTCGGTCCAGGGGAAGGCTACACCTTC
CASSFGPGEGYTF
>TRBV6-5|NA|TRBJ1-6|many
TGTGCCAGCAGTTACGGCGGATCCTATAATTCACCCCTCCACTTT
CASSYGGSYNSPLHF
>TRBV12-3/TRBV12-4|NA|TRBJ1-6|many
TGTGCCAGCAGCCTACAGGGAGTAAGATACTCACCCCTCCACTTT
CASSLQGVRYSPLHF
>TRBV5-1|TRBD1|TRBJ2-7|NA
TGCGCCAGCAGCCCTACCCGAGGGGGCCGCGAGCAGTACTTC
CASSPTRGGREQYF
>TRBV7-2|TRBD2|TRBJ2-1|NA
TGTGCCAGCACCCTTAGCGGGGGGGGTTTCAATGAGCAGTTCTTC
CASTLSGGGFNEQFF
>TRBV7-2|NA|TRBJ2-1|many
TGTGCCAGCAGCTTAAAACGGAACTACAATGAGCAGTTCTTC
CASSLKRNYNEQFF
>TRBV18|TRBD2|TRBJ2-5|few
TGTGCCAGCTCACCGTCTACTAGCGGGGTCTCAGAGACCCAGTACTTC
CASSPSTSGVSETQYF
>TRBV19|NA|TRBJ1-5|many
TGTGCCAGTAGTATATGGCAGACCAATCAGCCCCAGCATTTT
CASSIWQTNQPQHF
>TRBV7-9|NA|TRBJ1-4|few
TGTGCCAGCAGCTTAGTTAGTCTTCTACAGGGACGTGCTAATGAAAAACTGTTTTTT
CASSLVSLLQGRANEKLFF
>TRBV18|NA|TRBJ1-4|many
TGTGCCAGCTCCCCAGCAACTAATGAAAAACTGTTTTTT
CASSPATNEKLFF
>TRBV29-1|NA|TRBJ1-6|few
TGCAGCGTCGGGCTTAGACAGGCCACAAATTCACCCCTCCACTTT
CSVGLRQATNSPLHF
>TRBV12-3/TRBV12-4|NA|TRBJ2-7|few
TGTGCCAGCAGTTACGCCGGACTACCCTCGGGCGAGCAGTACTTC
CASSYAGLPSGEQYF
>TRBV30|NA|TRBJ2-2|NA
TGTGCCTGGAGTGCTAACTTCCTTACTCCTAACACCGGGGAGCTGTTTTTT
CAWSANFLTPNTGELFF
>TRBV25-1|NA|TRBJ2-7|NA
TGTGCCAGCAGTCCGGGGGGCTGGGCCGCGGGCTCCTACGAGCAGTACTTC
CASSPGGWAAGSYEQYF
>TRBV6-2/TRBV6-3|TRBD1|TRBJ2-7|NA
TGTGCCAGCAGTCTGATTAGGGACAGCACCTCCTACGAGCAGTACTTC
CASSLIRDSTSYEQYF
>TRBV7-9|NA|TRBJ1-4|many
TGTGCCAGCAGTTGGCTAGCCCAGGGACCAACTAATGAAAAACTGTTTTTT
CASSWLAQGPTNEKLFF
>TRBV11-2|TRBD2|TRBJ2-3|NA
TGTGCCAGCAGCCACTCCCGGTTGGTTAGCGGGGGGGTGAAGGAAACGCAGTATTTT
CASSHSRLVSGGVKETQYF
>TRBV10-3|NA|TRBJ2-3|many
TGTGCCATCAGTGACGGACGGGTAGATACGCAGTATTTT
CAISDGRVDTQYF
>TRBV30|NA|TRBJ1-5|NA
TGTGCCTGGAGGCCTAATAGCAATCAGCCCCAGCATTTT
CAWRPNSNQPQHF
>TRBV20-1|TRBD2|TRBJ2-5|few
TGCAGTGCTAGACCCGGGACTAGGTTTGAGACCCAGTACTTC
CSARPGTRFETQYF
>TRBV29-1|NA|TRBJ2-3|many
TGCAGCGTTGAAACAGAGCCGCAGTATTTT
CSVETEPQYF
>TRBV6-2/TRBV6-3|NA|TRBJ1-2|NA
TGTGCCAGCAGTTACGAACAGGGAGAGTATGGCTACACCTTC
CASSYEQGEYGYTF
>TRBV4-2|NA|TRBJ2-7|NA
TGTGCCAGCAGCCAAGGGACTGACTACTCCTCCTACGAGCAGTACTTC
CASSQGTDYSSYEQYF
>TRBV16|NA|TRBJ2-6|NA
TGTGCCAGCAGCCAAGGGCGGGCCAACGTCCTGACTTTC
CASSQGRANVLTF
>TRBV12-3/TRBV12-4|NA|TRBJ2-5|many
TGTGCCAGCAGTTTCGGGGTCCCTCAGGCCCAGTACTTC
CASSFGVPQAQYF
>TRBV6-6|TRBD1|TRBJ1-5|many
TGTGCCAGCAGGGGGACCCAGGGGGCCACCAATCAGCCCCAGCATTTT
CASRGTQGATNQPQHF
>TRBV6-6|TRBD1|TRBJ1-5|many
TGTGCCAGCAGTTACGGGGACAGGGAGAATCAGCCCCAGCATTTT
CASSYGDRENQPQHF
>TRBV28|NA|TRBJ1-1|few
TGTGCCAGCAGTCCCTATGGGGGGAAGGGCACTGAAGCTTTCTTT
CASSPYGGKGTEAFF
>TRBV6-2/TRBV6-3|TRBD2|TRBJ2-3|NA
TGTGCCAGCAGTTACCCCGGACTAGGGTTGGATACGCAGTATTTT
CASSYPGLGLDTQYF
>TRBV20-1|NA|TRBJ2-5|few
TGCAGTGCTAGATGGGGGGAAGAGACCCAGTACTTC
CSARWGEETQYF
>TRBV6-5|TRBD1|TRBJ1-3|few
TGTGCCAGCAGCCTCCACCCCGGGACAGGAGGAAACACCATATATTTT
CASSLHPGTGGNTIYF
>TRBV29-1|NA|TRBJ2-3|few
TGCAGCGTGGGACCAGGGACCCACACAGATACGCAGTATTTT
CSVGPGTHTDTQYF
>TRBV6-2/TRBV6-3|NA|TRBJ2-7|NA
TGTGCCAGCAGTTACCGTACAGGGTTCGGCGGCGAGCAGTACTTC
CASSYRTGFGGEQYF
>TRBV4-3|TRBD1|TRBJ1-6|many
TGCGCCAGCAGCCAGGACGGGACAGGGGGAGATTCACCCCTCCACTTT
CASSQDGTGGDSPLHF
>TRBV24-1|NA|TRBJ1-1|NA
TGTGCCACCACAGGGGTCCCCACTGAAGCTTTCTTT
CATTGVPTEAFF
>TRBV4-3|NA|TRBJ2-1|many
TGCGCCAGCAGCCTACAGGGTTCGAATGAGCAGTTCTTC
CASSLQGSNEQFF
>TRBV29-1|TRBD1|TRBJ2-3|few
TGCAGCGCTGACAGGGGATTAGATACGCAGTATTTT
CSADRGLDTQYF
>TRBV3-1|NA|TRBJ2-3|many
TGTGCCAGCAGCCAGCGATGGCGGGATACGCAGTATTTT
CASSQRWRDTQYF
>TRBV5-5|NA|TRBJ1-1|many
TGTGCCAGCAGCTTGGGGGTCATGAACACTGAAGCTTTCTTT
CASSLGVMNTEAFF
>TRBV7-9|NA|TRBJ2-2|many
TGTGCCAGCAGCTCGGGGGGCACGACCGGGGAGCTGTTTTTT
CASSSGGTTGELFF
>TRBV20-1|TRBD2|TRBJ2-3|many
TGCAGTGCTAGAGTACTAGCGGGGGGGCAAGATACGCAGTATTTT
CSARVLAGGQDTQYF
>TRBV7-2|TRBD2|TRBJ2-3|many
TGTGCCAGCAGCACCCGACCCCTAGCGGGAGGGAGCACAGATACGCAGTATTTT
CASSTRPLAGGSTDTQYF
>TRBV9|NA|TRBJ2-7|few
TGTGCCAGCAAATGGTCGCGAGGTAGGACCCCCTACGAGCAGTACTTC
CASKWSRGRTPYEQYF
>TRBV5-1|TRBD1|TRBJ1-2|many
TGCGCCAGCAGCTTGGAGACAGGGGTTGGCTACACCTTC
CASSLETGVGYTF
>TRBV6-2/TRBV6-3|NA|TRBJ1-1|NA
TGTGCCAGCAGTTACGTCTCTATCACTGAAGCTTTCTTT
CASSYVSITEAFF
>TRBV20-1|TRBD1|TRBJ2-5|many
TGCAGTGCTGTGGACAGGACGTCCCAAGAGACCCAGTACTTC
CSAVDRTSQETQYF
>TRBV6-1|TRBD2|TRBJ2-1|few
TGTGCCAGCAGTTACCGGACTAGCGGGGGGGCGGATGAGCAGTTCTTC
CASSYRTSGGADEQFF
>TRBV4-1|NA|TRBJ2-1|NA
TGCGCCAGCAGCCAAAGGACCCTCTCTGCACATGAGCAGTTCTTC
CASSQRTLSAHEQFF
>TRBV9|NA|TRBJ2-3|NA
TGTGCCAGCAGCGTAGGGGCCGACCCGGTCACAGATACGCAGTATTTT
CASSVGADPVTDTQYF
>TRBV18|NA|TRBJ2-1|NA
TGTGCCAGCTCAGAGCTCCGGGCCGACCTACTTAATGAGCAGTTCTTC
CASSELRADLLNEQFF
>TRBV5-6|TRBD1|TRBJ1-3|NA
TGTGCCAGCAGCTTCGGGACAGGGGTCTTCTCTGGAAACACCATATATTTT
CASSFGTGVFSGNTIYF
>TRBV4-2|TRBD2|TRBJ2-7|few
TGTGCCAGCAGCGCCCGGACTAGCGGGGGGCAGTCCTACGAGCAGTACTTC
CASSARTSGGQSYEQYF
>TRBV7-8|NA|TRBJ2-3|many
TGTGCCAGCAGCTTAGTCGGGCTGGCGGGCACAGATACGCAGTATTTT
CASSLVGLAGTDTQYF
>TRBV20-1|NA|TRBJ2-5|few
TGCAGTGCTGGGCCTCCGGGTCAAGAGACCCAGTACTTC
CSAGPPGQETQYF